In its sample, the clone carrying this T cell receptor (beta chain) was seen once. Clones were sequenced by immunoSEQ multiplex PCR, and TCRdb holds only the in-frame ones, with some missing. The sample holds 70,000 to 85,000 clones, about 94% seen once. The data belong to a study of OX40 agonist ivuxolimab in advanced cancers. CDR3 length: 16 amino acids. V was cut by 3 bases and J by 4 bases, with 17 bases left in between. CDR1 and CDR2 from the germline V gene are SEHNR and FQNEAQ (reference sequence). The V gene is TRBV7-9, the J gene TRBJ2-3; perhaps TRBD2 as D (5 bases). This sequence was found in an adult with an advanced solid tumor such as melanoma, head and neck, liver or kidney cancer. The material was CD4+ or CD8+ T cells sorted from blood, obtained in a trial of the OX40 agonist ivuxolimab. CDR3 nucleotides: TGTGCCAGCAGCTTTAGGACGGGAATTGATTCAGATACGCAGTATTTT. Its protein is CASSFRTGIDSDTQYF.